The next 24 T cell receptor beta chains were all read from a single sample in a study of T-cell reconstitution after alpha-beta-depleted transplantation in children. Unique molecular identifiers were used to barcode this TCRbeta library. Each CDR3 protein gets one entry after TCRdb re-called the PCR reads with MiXCR. The sample includes some 600,000 distinct CDR3 sequences, over 10% of them seen just once. Sequencing was performed on PBMCs, mostly from graft donor cells, taken 360 days after TCRalphabeta/CD19-depleted stem cell transplant. These receptors all come from a male patient between 5 and 17 years old who had a stem cell transplant for acute myeloid leukemia, so the T cells may come from the graft donor.

This clonotype was counted a few times. J is TRBJ1-1 and V is TRBV2, with D unclear. Germline V gene lookup returns CDR1 SNHLY and CDR2 FYNNEI. The CDR3 is made up of 12 amino acids. Trimming left V 5 bases short and J 0 bases short, with 4 bases between. This chain's CDR3 is CASSKMNTEAFF. DNA for the CDR3: TGTGCCAGCAGTAAAATGAACACTGAAGCTTTCTTT.

This clonotype was counted only a few times. This rearrangement joins TRBV29-1 to TRBJ2-1; 9 bases align to TRBD1. The CDR3 runs to 18 residues. V lost 2 bases to trimming and J lost 6 bases; unmatched junction nucleotides: 17. The V gene's germline CDR1 is SQVTM and CDR2 ANQGSEA. For the CDR3, the DNA is TGCAGCGTTGAAAAGGTGATGCTGGGACAGGGTAGGGCCAATGAGCAGTTCTTC. This codes for CSVEKVMLGQGRANEQFF.

This clonotype was seen repeatedly, ten times or more. The V gene is TRBV4-2, the J gene TRBJ2-2, with a possible D match to TRBD2 (6 bases). V lost 2 bases and J 0 bases, leaving 16 bases between the germline ends. Germline V gene sequence: CDR1 LGHNA, CDR2 YNFKEQ. This CDR3 is 18 amino acids long. The CDR3: CASSQQLGRGSNTGELFF. CDR3 DNA sequence: TGTGCCAGCAGCCAACAACTCGGGCGGGGCTCGAACACCGGGGAGCTGTTTTTT.

This clonotype was found many times. This chain joins TRBV6-1 and TRBJ2-7; 11 nucleotides match TRBD2. This CDR3 has 13 amino acids. Germline values: CDR1 MNHNS, CDR2 SASEGT. V lost 9 bases, J lost 9 bases, and 10 bases stayed unmatched. CDR3 in DNA: TGTGCCAGTGGACTAGCGGGCGCCCCTCGGCAGTACTTC. Encoded protein: CASGLAGAPRQYF.

This clonotype was found a few times. This sequence joins TRBV18 and TRBJ2-1, with unresolved D. The CDR3 sequence is 12 residues long. Germline V gene lookup returns CDR1 KGHSH and CDR2 LQKENI. Trimming took off 3 bases at V and 8 bases at J, with 8 bases between the two ends. CDR3 sequence (DNA): TGTGCCAGCTCACCCAAAAAGGATGAGCAGTTCTTC. Translation gives CASSPKKDEQFF.

This clonotype was detected only a few times. The chain carries TRBV19 and TRBJ2-2; maybe TRBD2 (5 bases). Trimming took 5 bases from V and 4 from J, leaving 17 bases between them. The V gene's germline CDR1 is LNHDA and CDR2 SQIVND (reference sequence). CDR3 length equals 16 residues. CDR3 sequence reads: CASSVAEGLGTGELFF. The CDR3 DNA sequence: TGTGCCAGTAGTGTAGCAGAGGGTTTAGGCACCGGGGAGCTGTTTTTT. Together with reference TRBV19 and TRBJ2-2, the CDR3 gives the full variable domain: DGGITQSPKYLFRKEGQNVTLSCEQNLNHDAMYWYRQDPGQGLRLIYYSQIVNDFQKGDIAEGYSVSREKKESFPLTVTSAQKNPTAFYLCASSVAEGLGTGELFFGEGSRLTVL.

The chain links TRBV7-2 to TRBJ1-1; no clear D gene. The CDR3 is 15 residues long. The ends were cut back, 1 base at V and 4 bases at J, with 13 bases in the middle. CDR1 and CDR2 from the germline V gene are SGHTA and FQGNSA. CDR3 sequence reads: CASSLGFFQATEAFF. The CDR3 nucleotides read TGTGCCAGCAGCTTAGGGTTTTTCCAGGCCACTGAAGCTTTCTTT.

There are a few counts of this clonotype. The rearrangement uses TRBV5-1 and TRBJ2-2; 9 bases fit TRBD2. J was trimmed by 3 bases and V by 4 bases; bases with no gene match: 4. The CDR3 contains 15 residues. Germline-derived CDR1 and CDR2 are SGHRS and YFSETQ. The CDR3 loop reads CASSQTSGYTGELFF. The CDR3 nucleotides read TGCGCCAGCAGCCAGACTAGCGGCTACACCGGGGAGCTGTTTTTT.

The chain has TRBV6-1 and TRBJ2-3; 11 bases fit TRBD2. After removal of 6 bases from V and 5 bases from J, the junction contained 7 bases not matched to a gene. This CDR3 has 15 amino acids. Germline-derived CDR1 and CDR2 are MNHNS and SASEGT. The CDR3 region has the DNA TGTGCCAGCAGCCGCGTACTAGCGGGAGAAGATACGCAGTATTTT. Protein: CASSRVLAGEDTQYF.

The genes are TRBV6-2 or TRBV6-3 and TRBJ2-1; D unclear. V lost 0 bases and J 4 bases, leaving 22 bases between the germline ends. The CDR3 totals 19 residues. CDR1 is MNHEY, CDR2 SVGEGT, per germline. The CDR3 sequence: CASSYSPRTSSLGYNEQFF. CDR3 nucleotide sequence: TGTGCCAGCAGTTACTCGCCCAGAACTTCGTCCTTGGGATACAATGAGCAGTTCTTC.

The chain uses TRBV11-2 and TRBJ2-5; TRBD2 matches at 8 bases. V dropped 0 bases and J dropped 4; count of bases not matched to a gene: 13. CDR1 is SGHAT, CDR2 FQNNGV, per germline. The CDR3 loop spans 18 amino acids. CDR3 sequence reads: CASSLEFGGRPSIETQYF. The CDR3 DNA is TGTGCCAGCAGCTTAGAATTCGGCGGGAGGCCCTCCATAGAGACCCAGTACTTC. Full variable domain (remainder filled in from reference TRBV11-2 and TRBJ2-5): EAGVAQSPRYKIIEKRQSVAFWCNPISGHATLYWYQQILGQGPKLLIQFQNNGVVDDSQLPKDRFSAERLKGVDSTLKIQPAKLEDSAVYLCASSLEFGGRPSIETQYFGPGTRLLVL.

The genes are TRBV7-2 and TRBJ2-1, with 11 bases fitting TRBD2. The junction had 2 bases not matched to a gene; V was cut back by 5 bases and J by 2 bases. The CDR3 has 15 amino acids. Germline CDR1 SGHTA, CDR2 FQGNSA. CDR3 coding DNA: TGTGCCAGCAGCGGTAGCGGGAGGGCCTACAATGAGCAGTTCTTC. The encoded protein is CASSGSGRAYNEQFF.

A few counts support this clonotype. V usage is TRBV6-2 or TRBV6-3 and J usage is TRBJ2-5; D might be TRBD2 (5 bases). CDR1 and CDR2 from the germline V gene are MNHEY and SVGEGT. V lost 8 bases, J lost 2 bases, and 15 bases lay in between. The length of the CDR3 is 14 residues. CDR3 DNA: TGTGCCAGCCTGATGAGGGCAGCACAAGAGACCCAGTACTTC. Its translation is CASLMRAAQETQYF.

The sample holds a few counts of this clonotype. The V gene is TRBV7-2, the J gene TRBJ2-7, with D perhaps given as TRBD1 or TRBD2 (5 bases each). The V end lost 0 bases, the J end lost 0 bases, and 15 bases lay between the germline ends. The germline V gene has CDR1 SGHTA and CDR2 FQGNSA. The CDR3 length is 17 residues. The CDR3: CASSLAPLRGRSYEQYF. CDR3 nucleotide sequence: TGTGCCAGCAGCTTAGCCCCTTTGAGGGGACGCTCCTACGAGCAGTACTTC.

This clonotype was counted a few times. The gene calls are TRBV19 and TRBJ1-1; D is uncertain. CDR3 length: 11 amino acids. The germline V gene encodes CDR1 LNHDA and CDR2 SQIVND (reference sequence). The ends were cut back, 5 bases at V and 7 bases at J, with 8 bases in the middle. The CDR3 region is CASSYGREAFF. The DNA of the CDR3 is TGTGCCAGTAGTTACGGACGTGAAGCTTTCTTT. Drawing the rest from reference TRBV19 and TRBJ1-1, the complete variable domain is DGGITQSPKYLFRKEGQNVTLSCEQNLNHDAMYWYRQDPGQGLRLIYYSQIVNDFQKGDIAEGYSVSREKKESFPLTVTSAQKNPTAFYLCASSYGREAFFGQGTRLTVV.

This clonotype was detected ten times or more. The rearrangement uses TRBV20-1 and TRBJ2-5, with 12 bases that match TRBD2. The junction had 5 bases not matched to a gene; V was cut back by 5 bases and J by 4 bases. From germline, CDR1 is DFQATT and CDR2 SNEGSKA (reference sequence). CDR3 size: 14 residues. In DNA form, the CDR3 reads TGCAGTGCTTCCACTAGCGGGAGGTTAGAGACCCAGTACTTC. Residues: CSASTSGRLETQYF.

The chain combines TRBV10-3 with TRBJ2-7; possibly TRBD2 for D (5 bases). Germline assignment: CDR1 ENHRY and CDR2 SYGVKD. Trimming took off 4 bases at V and 6 bases at J, with 10 bases between the two ends. This CDR3 has 12 residues. As DNA, the CDR3 is TGTGCCATCAGTGCAGCGGCTGGCGAGCAGTACTTC. Its protein is CAISAAAGEQYF.

The chain joins TRBV11-2 to TRBJ1-6, with D maybe TRBD1 (5 bases). CDR1 SGHAT and CDR2 FQNNGV come from the germline V gene. V lost 7 bases and J 10 bases, leaving 14 bases between the germline ends. This CDR3 comprises 13 residues. The chain's CDR3 is CASNHGSGSPLHF. The CDR3 nucleotides are TGTGCCAGCAACCACGGGTCAGGGTCACCCCTCCACTTT.

This chain joins TRBV20-1 and TRBJ2-2; 7 bases fit TRBD2. The V and J ends lost 5 bases and 5 bases, in that order; junction bases with no gene match: 8. Germline assignment: CDR1 DFQATT and CDR2 SNEGSKA (reference sequence). CDR3 length: 14 residues. The CDR3, as DNA: TGCAGTGCTCCCGTTAGCGGGTGGACCGGGGAGCTGTTTTTT. It codes for CSAPVSGWTGELFF.

There are many counts of this clonotype. The chain carries TRBV5-1 and TRBJ2-7; 10 positions agree with TRBD1. The ends lost 3 bases at V and 0 bases at J; junction bases unmatched: 12. Germline assignment: CDR1 SGHRS and CDR2 YFSETQ. This CDR3 is built from 18 residues. The CDR3 spells CASSSDRGAVLSSYEQYF. The CDR3 DNA reads as TGCGCCAGCAGCTCGGACAGGGGGGCCGTTTTAAGCTCCTACGAGCAGTACTTC.

This clonotype was counted a few times. The chain has TRBV30 and TRBJ2-1, with a possible D match to TRBD2 (5 bases). The ends were cut back, 4 bases at V and 2 bases at J, with 9 bases in the middle. The V gene's germline CDR1 is GTSNPN and CDR2 SVGIG (reference sequence). The CDR3 runs 13 residues. CDR3 coding DNA: TGTGCCTGGACGGGGATGACCTACAATGAGCAGTTCTTC. Translation: CAWTGMTYNEQFF.

This clonotype was recorded many times. The CDR3 region is CASSLAPWGGGQETQYF. CDR3 in DNA: TGTGCCAGCAGCTTGGCTCCTTGGGGCGGGGGACAAGAGACCCAGTACTTC. The V call is TRBV5-5, the J call TRBJ2-5, with TRBD2 matching 7 bases. Germline CDR1 reads SGHKS; CDR2 reads YYEKEE (reference sequence). This CDR3 contains 17 residues. After removal of 0 bases from V and 2 bases from J, the junction contained 10 bases not matched to a gene. Drawing the rest from reference TRBV5-5 and TRBJ2-5, the complete variable domain is DAGVTQSPTHLIKTRGQQVTLRCSPISGHKSVSWYQQVLGQGPQFIFQYYEKEERGRGNFPDRFSARQFPNYSSELNVNALLLGDSALYLCASSLAPWGGGQETQYFGPGTRLLVL.

The chain links TRBV7-6 to TRBJ2-1; D is possibly TRBD2 (6 bases). From germline, CDR1 is SGHVS and CDR2 FNYEAQ. Deletions cut 5 bases from V and 7 bases from J, with 18 bases between. The length of the CDR3 is 15 residues. CDR3 sequence: CASSPAGVAGNEQFF. Here the CDR3 DNA reads TGTGCCAGCAGCCCCGCCGGGGTTGCGGGAAATGAGCAGTTCTTC. Using reference TRBV7-6 and TRBJ2-1 for the parts outside the CDR3, the full variable domain is GAGVSQSPRYKVTKRGQDVALRCDPISGHVSLYWYRQALGQGPEFLTYFNYEAQQDKSGLPNDRFSAERPEGSISTLTIQRTEQRDSAMYRCASSPAGVAGNEQFFGPGTRLTVL.

The chain is built from TRBV20-1 and TRBJ2-5; 8 nucleotides match TRBD2. V shed 6 bases and J 1 base; nucleotides not matched to a gene: 4. CDR1 is DFQATT, CDR2 SNEGSKA, per germline (reference sequence). CDR3 length: 13 amino acids. The CDR3 protein is CSAPTSVQETQYF. The DNA of the CDR3 is TGCAGTGCACCGACTAGCGTCCAAGAGACCCAGTACTTC.